This T cell receptor beta chain was identified during a study of T cell responses to AZD1222 COVID-19 vaccine. Assay: immunoSEQ multiplex PCR; the TCRdb copy retains only in-frame clones and omits some. This table has about 120,000 clones, 90% to 95% appearing once. The CDR3 sequence is 13 residues long. J lost 8 bases, V lost 6 bases, and 1 base had no gene match. Germline CDR1 MNHEY, CDR2 SMNVEV (reference sequence). The sample was peripheral blood, taken on day 0 of AZD1222 vaccination. This chain uses TRBV27 with TRBJ1-6; TRBD1 aligns across 10 bases. The receptor comes from an adult in good health. Here the CDR3 reads CASSGTGDSPLHF. CDR3 nucleotide sequence: TGTGCCAGCAGCGGGACAGGGGATTCACCCCTCCACTTT.